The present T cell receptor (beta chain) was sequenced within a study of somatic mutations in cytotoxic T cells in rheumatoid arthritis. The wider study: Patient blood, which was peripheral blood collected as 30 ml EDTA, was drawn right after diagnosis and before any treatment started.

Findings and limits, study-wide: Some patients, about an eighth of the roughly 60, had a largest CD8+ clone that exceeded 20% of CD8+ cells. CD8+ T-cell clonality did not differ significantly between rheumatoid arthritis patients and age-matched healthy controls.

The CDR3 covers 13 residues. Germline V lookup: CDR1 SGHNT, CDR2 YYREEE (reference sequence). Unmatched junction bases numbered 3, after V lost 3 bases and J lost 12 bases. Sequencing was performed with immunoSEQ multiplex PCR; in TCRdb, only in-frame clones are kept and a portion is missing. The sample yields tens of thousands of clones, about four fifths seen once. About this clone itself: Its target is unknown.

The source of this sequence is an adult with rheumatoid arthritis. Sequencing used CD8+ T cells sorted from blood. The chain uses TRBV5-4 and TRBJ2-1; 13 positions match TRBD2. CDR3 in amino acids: CASSWGLAGWQFF. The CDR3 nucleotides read TGTGCCAGCAGCTGGGGACTAGCGGGATGGCAGTTCTTC.